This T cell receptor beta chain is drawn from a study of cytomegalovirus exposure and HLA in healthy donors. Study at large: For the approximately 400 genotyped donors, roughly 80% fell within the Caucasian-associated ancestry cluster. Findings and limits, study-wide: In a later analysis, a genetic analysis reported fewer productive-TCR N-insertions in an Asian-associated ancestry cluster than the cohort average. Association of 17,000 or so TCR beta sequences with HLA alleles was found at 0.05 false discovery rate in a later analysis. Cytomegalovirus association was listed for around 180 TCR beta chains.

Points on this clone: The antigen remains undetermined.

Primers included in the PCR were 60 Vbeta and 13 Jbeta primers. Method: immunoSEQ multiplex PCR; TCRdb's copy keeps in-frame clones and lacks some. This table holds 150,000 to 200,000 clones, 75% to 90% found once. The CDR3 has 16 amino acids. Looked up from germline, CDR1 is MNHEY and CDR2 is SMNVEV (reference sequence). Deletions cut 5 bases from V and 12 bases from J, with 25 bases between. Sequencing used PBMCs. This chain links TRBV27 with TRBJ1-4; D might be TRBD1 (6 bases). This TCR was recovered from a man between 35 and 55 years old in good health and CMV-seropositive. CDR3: CASSLSSGDMGMELFF. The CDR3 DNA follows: TGTGCCAGCAGTCTCTCCTCTGGGGACATGGGGATGGAACTGTTTTTT.